This T cell receptor (beta chain) appears in the sequencing data of a study of blood T cells in healthy people across ages (dated by TCRdb to between 2014 and 2017). Some background on the complete study: Template switching captured roughly one uniquely barcoded TCR beta cDNA molecule per two T cells in model experiments. Using deep sequencing normalized with unique cDNA molecular identifiers, the study measured how TCR beta repertoire diversity changes with age. The donors were divided into four age groups: young (average about 15 years), middle-aged (about 40), aged (about 56) and long-lived (roughly 88). Donors of different ages were randomly distributed across sequencing lanes to avoid experimental bias. The study analyzed two additional independent replicas of 1 million unique cDNA reads from the same blood draw for two donors, one aged 18 to 30 and one aged 80 or older. Findings and caveats that apply to the study as a whole: Compared with the aged group, the long-lived group had more naive CD4+ T cells, fewer expanded clones and increased TCR diversity, suggesting age selection. Because donor CMV infection status was unknown, age-related changes in expanded clonotypes were potentially confounded. As age increased, observed TCR beta diversity per million T cells dropped in a roughly linear way, and a significant reduction was already evident by age about 40. Total diversity estimates from one million sequenced T cells were considered lower bounds and underestimates. Observed TCR beta diversity correlated strongly with the percentage of naive T cells measured by flow cytometry. Since profiling was done on bulk unsorted PBMCs, naive and antigen-experienced compartments could not be conclusively compared.

Systemically healthy Caucasian individuals from Russia, some 40 in total and aged about 6 to 95 years, were included as donors. Around 9.7 milliliters of peripheral blood were collected from each donor into EDTA-treated Vacutainer tubes. Ficoll-Paque density-gradient centrifugation was used to isolate PBMCs, with at least 6.5 million obtained per sample. Trizol reagent was used to extract total RNA from PBMCs, with at least 6 micrograms per sample. The percentages of naive CD45RAhigh/CD27high T cells were determined by flow cytometry on a PBMC aliquot from every donor. The library was generated by 5' RACE. The data were produced on an Illumina HiSeq 2500. The second PCR ran for roughly 7 to 12 cycles and used a J-beta primer mix along with a sample-barcoded 5' primer. Each TCR beta cDNA molecule received a unique molecular identifier from a template-switch 5' adaptor carrying 12 random nucleotides. Each sample yielded at least 3 million CDR3-containing paired-end reads. The Mint cDNA synthesis kit, primed by a TRBC-specific oligonucleotide, was used to synthesize first-strand cDNA from all RNA. After uracil-DNA glycosylase treatment, a first 18-cycle PCR used universal primers M1SS and BC2_uni_R on all cDNA. The paper's processing steps were these. Each sample was normalized by randomly selecting 1 million high-quality reads, each carrying a distinct molecular identifier. Reads with shared molecular identifiers were discarded instead of being binned into consensus sequences. CDR3 identification, clonotype clustering and error correction used MiTCR with a Q25 quality threshold and the strictest error-elimination algorithm. A nonparametric unseen species model using Euler transformation provided a lower-bound estimate of total TCR beta diversity. The public sequencing data were trimmed at Q25 with fastp and processed into clonotypes with MiXCR by TCRdb, which kept only in-frame beta chains. Each entry is one CDR3 protein sequence, shown with its most common DNA and genes. Clone size and V and J calls follow TCRdb, not the original study. This sample lists over 950,000 distinct CDR3 sequences; 35% to 40% were detected once. Approximately 14% of the sample belongs to the ten largest clones.

Details on this clonotype: No antigen is known for it. The sample holds no much larger clone one base away, and base qualities are not on file.

The sequencing sample was made of blood. The clonotype originates from a man aged 18 to 29 in good health.

The nucleotide sequence is TGTGCCAGCAGTGTAAACAGGGTACTAGCCAAAAACATTCAGTACTTC. It codes for CASSVNRVLAKNIQYF. The rearrangement joined TRBV28 to TRBJ2-4; tentative D gene TRBD1, with 6 bases matching. CDR1 is given as MDHEN and CDR2 as SYDVKM, both from the germline V gene. The CDR3 measures 16 amino acids from cysteine to phenylalanine. Left in the record is the CDR3 DNA by itself, 48 bases read in frame from the first base. Trimming at the junction amounts to 5 bases on V and 0 bases on J, and the germline ends lie 14 bases apart.